This TCR beta chain was recorded in a study of response to subunit inactivated influenza vaccine. Study results and caveats: Few new T cells, the authors suggested, are recruited by each seasonal influenza vaccination.

In the case of this clonotype: No antigen is known for it.

The V end was cut by 5 bases, the J end by 4 bases, with 17 bases between. The CDR3 runs 15 residues. In germline, CDR1 is KGHSH, CDR2 LQKENI. TCRdb passed the RT-PCR reads through MiXCR, listing each CDR3 protein once. There are under 550,000 distinct CDR3 sequences in the sample; roughly 8.2% occur only once, and approximately 13% lies in the top ten. This sequence originates from a man aged 50 to 69 who received an inactivated influenza vaccine. V gene TRBV18 combines with J gene TRBJ1-1; D perhaps matches TRBD1 (6 bases). Specimen: PBMCs from blood, collected roughly 24 months after vaccination. This CDR3 is CASSADGGGGTEAFF. The CDR3 nucleotides read TGTGCCAGCTCAGCAGATGGGGGGGGCGGCACTGAAGCTTTCTTT.